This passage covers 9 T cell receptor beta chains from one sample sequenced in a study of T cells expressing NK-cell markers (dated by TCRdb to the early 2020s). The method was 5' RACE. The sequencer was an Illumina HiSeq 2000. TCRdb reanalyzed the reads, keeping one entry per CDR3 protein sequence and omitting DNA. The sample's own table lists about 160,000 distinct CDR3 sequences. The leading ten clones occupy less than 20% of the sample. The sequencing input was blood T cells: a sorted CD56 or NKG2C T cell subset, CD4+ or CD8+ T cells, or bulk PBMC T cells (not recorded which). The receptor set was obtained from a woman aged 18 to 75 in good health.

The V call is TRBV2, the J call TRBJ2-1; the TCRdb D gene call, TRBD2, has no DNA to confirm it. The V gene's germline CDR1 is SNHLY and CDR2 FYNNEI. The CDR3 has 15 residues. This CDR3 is CASSDRLAVYNEQFF.

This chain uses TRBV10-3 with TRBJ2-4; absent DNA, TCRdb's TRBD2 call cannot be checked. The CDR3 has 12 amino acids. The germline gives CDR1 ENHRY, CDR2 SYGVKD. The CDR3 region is CAISGGGNIQYF.

The CDR3 loop is CASSLVPAITYEQYF. The genes are TRBV5-1 and TRBJ2-7. The CDR3 contains 15 residues. Germline V gene lookup returns CDR1 SGHRS and CDR2 YFSETQ. Supplemented by reference TRBV5-1 and TRBJ2-7, the full variable domain reads KAGVTQTPRYLIKTRGQQVTLSCSPISGHRSVSWYQQTPGQGLQFLFEYFSETQRNKGNFPGRFSGRQFSNSRSEMNVSTLELGDSALYLCASSLVPAITYEQYFGPGTRLTVT.

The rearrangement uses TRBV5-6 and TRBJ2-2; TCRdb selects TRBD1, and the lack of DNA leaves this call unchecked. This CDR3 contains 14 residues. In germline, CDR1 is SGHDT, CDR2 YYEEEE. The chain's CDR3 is CASSPLGRNGELFF.

CDR3: CASSAQGNEQFF. V usage is TRBV6-1 and J usage is TRBJ2-1; lacking DNA, the TRBD1 call made by TCRdb goes unchecked. The CDR3 has 12 residues. Per the germline V gene, CDR1 is MNHNS and CDR2 is SASEGT.

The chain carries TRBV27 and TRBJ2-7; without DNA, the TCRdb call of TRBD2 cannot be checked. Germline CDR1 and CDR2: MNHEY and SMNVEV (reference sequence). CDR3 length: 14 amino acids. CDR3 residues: CASSRSGRVYEQYF.

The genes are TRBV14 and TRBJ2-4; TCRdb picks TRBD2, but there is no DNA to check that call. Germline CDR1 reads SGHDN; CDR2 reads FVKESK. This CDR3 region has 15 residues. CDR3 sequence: CASSQLGLSKNIQYF.

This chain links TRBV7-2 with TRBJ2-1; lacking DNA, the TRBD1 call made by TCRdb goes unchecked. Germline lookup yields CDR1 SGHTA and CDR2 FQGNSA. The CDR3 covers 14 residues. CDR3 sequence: CASSSTGTSNEQFF.

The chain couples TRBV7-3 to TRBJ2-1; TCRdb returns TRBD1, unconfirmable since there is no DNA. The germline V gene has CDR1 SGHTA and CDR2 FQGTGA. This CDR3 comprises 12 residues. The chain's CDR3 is CASSSPMGEQFF.